The 17 T cell receptor beta chains given below trace back to one sample, sequenced in a study of human T cells and chemical hapten exposure. MiXCR, applied by TCRdb to the RACE reads, yields one record per CDR3 protein. The repertoire includes a few hundred thousand distinct CDR3 sequences, around 5% of them detected once, and around 8.8% sits in the top ten. Specified time point: pre-sensitization, week 0. Treatment described: therapeutic diphenylcyclopropenone sensitization with weekly scalp DPC. The starting material was whole blood, obtained in connection with sensitization to the hapten diphenylcyclopropenone (DPC). The receptors come from a young woman with alopecia areata. Some clones in this sample may be carry-over from other donors' samples.

The gene calls are TRBV5-1 and TRBJ1-1; D is possibly TRBD1 (6 bases). Germline loops: CDR1 SGHRS, CDR2 YFSETQ. CDR3 length: 14 residues. V was shortened by 0 bases and J by 7 bases, with 13 bases between the two germline ends. CDR3 in DNA: TGCGCCAGCAGCTTGGATGGGGGCCAGGGTGAAGCTTTCTTT. This gives the protein CASSLDGGQGEAFF.

This clonotype occurred many times. This chain joins TRBV5-1 and TRBJ2-5, with 8 positions matching TRBD1. Germline V gene lookup returns CDR1 SGHRS and CDR2 YFSETQ. This CDR3 contains 15 residues. J lost 2 bases, V lost 2 bases, and 5 bases had no gene match. The chain's CDR3 is CASSFGQGYQETQYF. The CDR3 nucleotides are TGCGCCAGCAGCTTCGGACAGGGCTATCAAGAGACCCAGTACTTC.

This clonotype was observed a few times. The V gene is TRBV6-5, the J gene TRBJ2-3; D unclear. The CDR3 runs 15 residues. The germline V and J ends were trimmed by 1 base and 2 bases, with 10 bases remaining between them. CDR1 is MNHEY and CDR2 is SVGAGI in the germline V gene. CDR3 sequence reads: CASSYLGRSTDTQYF. The CDR3, as DNA: TGTGCCAGCAGTTACTTGGGCAGATCCACAGATACGCAGTATTTT.

The chain couples TRBV7-6 to TRBJ2-4; 8 bases match TRBD1. The CDR3 extends over 13 amino acids. Looked up from germline, CDR1 is SGHVS and CDR2 is FNYEAQ. V lost 4 bases to trimming and J lost 10 bases; unmatched junction nucleotides: 6. CDR3 residues: CASSSDREEIQYF. The DNA for the CDR3 is TGTGCCAGCAGCTCGGACAGGGAGGAGATTCAGTACTTC.

This clonotype was counted a few times. The chain has TRBV2 and TRBJ1-5; 9 positions match TRBD1. This CDR3 spans 14 amino acids. CDR1 and CDR2 (germline): SNHLY, FYNNEI. The ends lost 7 bases at V and 6 bases at J; junction bases unmatched: 7. The CDR3 coding sequence is TGTGCCAGCAACTCACAGGGGGCTGGTCAGCCCCAGCATTTT. It yields the protein CASNSQGAGQPQHF. Full variable domain (outside the CDR3, taken from reference TRBV2 and TRBJ1-5): EPEVTQTPSHQVTQMGQEVILRCVPISNHLYFYWYRQILGQKVEFLVSFYNNEISEKSEIFDDQFSVERPDGSNFTLKIRSTKLEDSAMYFCASNSQGAGQPQHFGDGTRLSIL.

The chain is built from TRBV6-6 and TRBJ2-7; D perhaps matches TRBD1 (5 bases). Germline CDR1 reads MNHNY; CDR2 reads SVGAGI (reference sequence). The V gene lost 5 bases and the J gene lost 2 bases, with 16 bases spanning the gap. This CDR3 region has 15 residues. Here the CDR3 DNA reads TGTGCCAGCAGTCGAGACAGATCAATTCCCTACGAGCAGTACTTC. Translating it yields CASSRDRSIPYEQYF.

In this sample, this clonotype turned up many times. This chain uses TRBV5-1 with TRBJ2-3; D not resolved. The V gene lost 4 bases and the J gene lost 4 bases, with 7 bases spanning the gap. The CDR3 has 12 amino acids. Germline loops: CDR1 SGHRS, CDR2 YFSETQ. The CDR3 nucleotides are TGCGCCAGCAGCAGCGCATCAGATACGCAGTATTTT. It codes for CASSSASDTQYF. Using reference TRBV5-1 and TRBJ2-3 for the parts outside the CDR3, the full variable domain is KAGVTQTPRYLIKTRGQQVTLSCSPISGHRSVSWYQQTPGQGLQFLFEYFSETQRNKGNFPGRFSGRQFSNSRSEMNVSTLELGDSALYLCASSSASDTQYFGPGTRLTVL.

Details on this clonotype: A single base separates this from a much larger clone, so it may be a read error. This chain connects TRBV7-2 to TRBJ2-1; D is unresolved. The CDR3 totals 16 residues. V was clipped by 1 base and J by 2 bases, with 12 bases between them. In germline, CDR1 is SGHTA, CDR2 FQGNSA. CDR3 protein: CASSLGPRGAYNEQFF. For the CDR3, the DNA is TGTGCCAGCAGCTTAGGGCCCAGAGGTGCCTACAATGAGCAGTTCTTC.

This clonotype was recorded many times. This chain joins TRBV5-1 and TRBJ2-1; 8 bases are shared with TRBD1. The trim removed 5 bases at V and 6 bases at J, leaving 13 bases unmatched. CDR1 is SGHRS and CDR2 is YFSETQ in the germline V gene. CDR3 length: 16 residues. In nucleotides, the CDR3 is TGCGCCAGCAGGCGAGGACAGGGCTTTCCGGGCAATGAGCAGTTCTTC. Protein sequence: CASRRGQGFPGNEQFF. Together with reference TRBV5-1 and TRBJ2-1, the CDR3 gives the full variable domain: KAGVTQTPRYLIKTRGQQVTLSCSPISGHRSVSWYQQTPGQGLQFLFEYFSETQRNKGNFPGRFSGRQFSNSRSEMNVSTLELGDSALYLCASRRGQGFPGNEQFFGPGTRLTVL.

This clonotype was detected a few times. The J gene is TRBJ1-1, the V gene TRBV28; the D gene is possibly TRBD1 (5 bases). The V end was cut by 2 bases, the J end by 8 bases, with 12 bases between. Germline V lookup: CDR1 MDHEN, CDR2 SYDVKM. The CDR3 loop spans 13 amino acids. DNA for the CDR3: TGTGCCAGCAGTTTACGGGGCTTAGGCGAAGCTTTCTTT. Translation gives CASSLRGLGEAFF.

This clonotype turned up a few times. The chain carries TRBV7-2 and TRBJ1-5; D might be TRBD1 (5 bases). Trimming removed 5 bases at V and 4 bases at J, with 12 bases between. The CDR3 consists of 14 residues. Germline values: CDR1 SGHTA, CDR2 FQGNSA. The CDR3, as DNA: TGTGCCAGCAGCCTCATGGGGCCTAATCAGCCCCAGCATTTT. Translating gives CASSLMGPNQPQHF.

The table lists this clonotype with a few counts. The rearrangement joins TRBV4-3 to TRBJ2-1; D may be TRBD2 (5 bases). This CDR3 region has 19 residues. CDR1 is LGHNA, CDR2 YSLEER, per germline. Trimming removed 0 bases at V and 0 bases at J, with 18 bases between. The DNA for the CDR3 is TGCGCCAGCAGCCAAGATCCAGGACTCCTACCCAGCTCCTACAATGAGCAGTTCTTC. Amino acids: CASSQDPGLLPSSYNEQFF.

This clonotype has more than one count but fewer than ten. The rearrangement uses TRBV6-2 or TRBV6-3 and TRBJ2-3; D gene uncertain. CDR3 length: 13 amino acids. V gave up 2 bases and J gave up 5 bases, with 8 bases separating them. CDR1 is MNHEY, CDR2 SVGEGT, per germline. CDR3 nucleotide sequence: TGTGCCAGCAGTTACCGTTTGGGAGATACGCAGTATTTT. This gives the protein CASSYRLGDTQYF.

This rearrangement joins TRBV4-3 to TRBJ1-4; 7 bases are shared with TRBD1. This CDR3 is built from 15 residues. CDR1 LGHNA and CDR2 YSLEER come from the germline V gene. The junction had 9 bases not matched to a gene; V was cut back by 6 bases and J by 5 bases. DNA of the CDR3: TGCGCCAGCAGTCCCCGGGGGACAGTGAATGAAAAACTGTTTTTT. Protein sequence: CASSPRGTVNEKLFF.

Only a few counts were recorded for this clonotype. V usage is TRBV10-3 and J usage is TRBJ1-4, with TRBD1 as a possible D gene (6 bases). V lost 1 base and J lost 4, with 13 bases in between. Germline CDR1 ENHRY, CDR2 SYGVKD. The CDR3 consists of 16 residues. CDR3 in amino acids: CAISEWVARGNEKLFF. CDR3 in DNA: TGTGCCATCAGTGAGTGGGTCGCCAGGGGTAATGAAAAACTGTTTTTT.

This chain links TRBV6-6 with TRBJ2-5; 11 bases are shared with TRBD2. Germline V gene lookup returns CDR1 MNHNY and CDR2 SVGAGI (reference sequence). V was pared by 2 bases and J by 2 bases, with 10 bases of the junction left unmatched. The CDR3 spans 18 residues. The CDR3 DNA reads as TGTGCCAGCAGTTACAAACGGCTAGCGGGGGGTCGGCAAGAGACCCAGTACTTC. Residues: CASSYKRLAGGRQETQYF.

This clonotype was detected only a few times. The CDR3 here is CAIQTPSGYYGYTF. As DNA, the CDR3 is TGTGCCATCCAAACCCCCTCCGGCTACTATGGCTACACCTTC. The chain combines TRBV7-8 with TRBJ1-2; D ambiguous. Looked up from germline, CDR1 is SGHVS and CDR2 is FQNEAQ. The ends were cut back, 10 bases at V and 3 bases at J, with 18 bases in the middle. This CDR3 spans 14 amino acids.